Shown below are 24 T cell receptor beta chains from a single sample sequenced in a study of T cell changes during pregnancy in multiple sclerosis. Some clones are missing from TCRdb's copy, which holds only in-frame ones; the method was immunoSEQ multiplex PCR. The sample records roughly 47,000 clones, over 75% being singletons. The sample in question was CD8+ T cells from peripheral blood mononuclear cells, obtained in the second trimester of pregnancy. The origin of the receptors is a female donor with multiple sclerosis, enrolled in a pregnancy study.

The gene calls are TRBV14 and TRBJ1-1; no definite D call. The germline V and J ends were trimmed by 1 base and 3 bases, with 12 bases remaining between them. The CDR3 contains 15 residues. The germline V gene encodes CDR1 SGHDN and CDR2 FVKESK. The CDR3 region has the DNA TGTGCCAGCAGCCAAGCCCAAGAGGCGGACACTGAAGCTTTCTTT. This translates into CASSQAQEADTEAFF. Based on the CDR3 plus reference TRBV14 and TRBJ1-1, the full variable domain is EAGVTQFPSHSVIEKGQTVTLRCDPISGHDNLYWYRRVMGKEIKFLLHFVKESKQDESGMPNNRFLAERTGGTYSTLKVQPAELEDSGVYFCASSQAQEADTEAFFGQGTRLTVV.

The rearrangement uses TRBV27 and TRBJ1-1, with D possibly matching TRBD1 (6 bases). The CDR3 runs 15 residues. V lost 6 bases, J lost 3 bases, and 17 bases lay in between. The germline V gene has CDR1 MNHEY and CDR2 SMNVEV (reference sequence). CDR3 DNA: TGTGCCAGCAGCCCATTTACAGGGCGACACACTGAAGCTTTCTTT. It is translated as CASSPFTGRHTEAFF.

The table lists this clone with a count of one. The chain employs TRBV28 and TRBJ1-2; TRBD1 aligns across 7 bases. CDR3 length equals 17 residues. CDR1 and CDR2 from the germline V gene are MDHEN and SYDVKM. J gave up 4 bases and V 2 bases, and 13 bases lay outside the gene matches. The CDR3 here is CASSLQGEPQALYGYTF. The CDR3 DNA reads TGTGCCAGCAGTTTACAGGGGGAGCCCCAGGCTCTCTATGGCTACACCTTC.

CDR3 sequence: CASSNLMTGTDTQYF. The CDR3 DNA follows: TGTGCCAGCAGCAACCTCATGACTGGCACAGATACGCAGTATTTT. V gene TRBV7-8 combines with J gene TRBJ2-3; D is undetermined. The CDR3 runs to 15 residues. CDR1 is SGHVS, CDR2 FQNEAQ, per germline. V shed 5 bases and J shed 1 base, with 13 bases lying between them.

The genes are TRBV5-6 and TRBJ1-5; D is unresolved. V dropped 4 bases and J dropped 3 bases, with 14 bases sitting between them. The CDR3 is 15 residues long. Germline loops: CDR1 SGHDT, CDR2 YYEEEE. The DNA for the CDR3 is TGTGCCAGCAGCCCCGGTCGGTCCCCCAATCAGCCCCAGCATTTT. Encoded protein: CASSPGRSPNQPQHF. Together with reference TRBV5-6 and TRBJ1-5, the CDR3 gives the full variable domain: DAGVTQSPTHLIKTRGQQVTLRCSPKSGHDTVSWYQQALGQGPQFIFQYYEEEERQRGNFPDRFSGHQFPNYSSELNVNALLLGDSALYLCASSPGRSPNQPQHFGDGTRLSIL.

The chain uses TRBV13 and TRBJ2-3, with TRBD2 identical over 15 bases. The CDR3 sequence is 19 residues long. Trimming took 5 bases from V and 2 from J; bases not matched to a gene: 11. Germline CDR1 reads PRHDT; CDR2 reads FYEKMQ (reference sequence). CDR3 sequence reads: CASSLQTGLAGGDTDTQYF. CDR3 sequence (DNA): TGTGCCAGCAGCCTCCAAACTGGACTAGCGGGGGGGGACACAGATACGCAGTATTTT.

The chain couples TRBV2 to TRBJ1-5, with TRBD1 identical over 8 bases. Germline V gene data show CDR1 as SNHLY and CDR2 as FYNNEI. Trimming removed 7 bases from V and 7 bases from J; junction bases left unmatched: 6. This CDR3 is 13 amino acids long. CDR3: CASIGQGRQPQHF. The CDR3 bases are TGTGCCAGCATTGGACAGGGAAGGCAGCCCCAGCATTTT.

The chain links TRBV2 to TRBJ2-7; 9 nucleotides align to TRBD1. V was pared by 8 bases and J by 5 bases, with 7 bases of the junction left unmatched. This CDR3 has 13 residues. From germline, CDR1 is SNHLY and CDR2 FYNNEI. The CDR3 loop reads CASGTGGLDEQYF. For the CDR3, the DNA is TGTGCCAGCGGTACAGGGGGCTTGGACGAGCAGTACTTC.

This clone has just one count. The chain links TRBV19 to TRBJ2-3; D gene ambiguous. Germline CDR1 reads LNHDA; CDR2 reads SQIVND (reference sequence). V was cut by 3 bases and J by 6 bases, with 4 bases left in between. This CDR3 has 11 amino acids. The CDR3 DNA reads TGTGCCAGTAGTATTCTTGATACGCAGTATTTT. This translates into CASSILDTQYF.

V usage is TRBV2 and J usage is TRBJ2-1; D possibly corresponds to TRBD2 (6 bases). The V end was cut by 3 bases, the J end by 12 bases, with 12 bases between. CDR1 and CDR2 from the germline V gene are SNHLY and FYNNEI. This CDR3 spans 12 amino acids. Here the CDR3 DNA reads TGTGCCAGCAGTGAGGTGGGACTCGGGCAGTTCTTC. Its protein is CASSEVGLGQFF.

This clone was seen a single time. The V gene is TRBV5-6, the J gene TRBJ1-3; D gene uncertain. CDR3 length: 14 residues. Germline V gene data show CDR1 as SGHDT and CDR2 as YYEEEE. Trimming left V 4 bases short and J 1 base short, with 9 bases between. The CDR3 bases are TGTGCCAGCAGCCCGGTTCGATCTGGAAACACCATATATTTT. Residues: CASSPVRSGNTIYF.

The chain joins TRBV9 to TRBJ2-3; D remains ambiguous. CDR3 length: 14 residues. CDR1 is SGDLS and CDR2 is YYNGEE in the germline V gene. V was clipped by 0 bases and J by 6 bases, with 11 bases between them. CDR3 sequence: CASSVGEAVDTQYF. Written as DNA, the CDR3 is TGTGCCAGCAGCGTAGGTGAGGCAGTTGATACGCAGTATTTT.

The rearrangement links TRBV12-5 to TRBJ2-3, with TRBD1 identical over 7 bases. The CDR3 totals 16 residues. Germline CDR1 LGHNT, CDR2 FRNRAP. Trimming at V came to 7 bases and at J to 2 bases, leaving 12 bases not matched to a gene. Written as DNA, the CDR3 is TGTGCTAGTGCCTGGGGGACAGAGGGATCCACAGATACGCAGTATTTT. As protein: CASAWGTEGSTDTQYF.

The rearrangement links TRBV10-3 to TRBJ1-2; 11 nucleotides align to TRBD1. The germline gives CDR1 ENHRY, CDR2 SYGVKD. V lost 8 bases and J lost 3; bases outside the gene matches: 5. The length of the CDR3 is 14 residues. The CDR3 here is CAIAPGQGDYGYTF. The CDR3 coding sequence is TGTGCCATCGCTCCGGGACAGGGGGACTATGGCTACACCTTC.

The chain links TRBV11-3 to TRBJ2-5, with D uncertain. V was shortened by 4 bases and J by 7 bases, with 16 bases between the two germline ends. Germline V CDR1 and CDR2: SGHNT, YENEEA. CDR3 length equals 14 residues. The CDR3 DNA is TGTGCCAGCAGCTCGCCAGGCGATCCCGTGACCCAGTACTTC. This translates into CASSSPGDPVTQYF.

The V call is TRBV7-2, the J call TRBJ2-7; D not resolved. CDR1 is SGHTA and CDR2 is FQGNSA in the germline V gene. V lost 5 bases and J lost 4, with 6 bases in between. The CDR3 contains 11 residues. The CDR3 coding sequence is TGTGCCAGCAGCATTAGTTACGAGCAGTACTTC. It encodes CASSISYEQYF.

CDR3 DNA: TGTGCCAGCGCATCCGGGACAGAGATATACGAGCAGTACTTC. This translates into CASASGTEIYEQYF. V usage is TRBV9 and J usage is TRBJ2-7; 7 bases line up with TRBD1. Germline CDR1 reads SGDLS; CDR2 reads YYNGEE. V lost 7 bases, J lost 4 bases, and 11 bases stayed unmatched. CDR3 length: 14 amino acids.

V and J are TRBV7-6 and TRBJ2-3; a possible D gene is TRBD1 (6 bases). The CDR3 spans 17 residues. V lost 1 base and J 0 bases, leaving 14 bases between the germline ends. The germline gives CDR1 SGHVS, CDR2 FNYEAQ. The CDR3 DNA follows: TGTGCCAGCAGCTTAGTACAGTCAGGGGCTAGCACAGATACGCAGTATTTT. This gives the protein CASSLVQSGASTDTQYF.

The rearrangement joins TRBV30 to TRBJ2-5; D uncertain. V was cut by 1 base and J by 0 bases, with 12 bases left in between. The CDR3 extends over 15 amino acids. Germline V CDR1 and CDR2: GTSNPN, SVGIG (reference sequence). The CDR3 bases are TGTGCCTGGAGTGGGCAGGATAAAAACCAAGAGACCCAGTACTTC. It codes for CAWSGQDKNQETQYF.

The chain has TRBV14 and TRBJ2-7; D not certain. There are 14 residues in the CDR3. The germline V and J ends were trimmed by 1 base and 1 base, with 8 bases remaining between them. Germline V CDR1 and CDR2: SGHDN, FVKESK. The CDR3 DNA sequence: TGTGCCAGCAGCCAAGTCTCCGGGTCCTACGAGCAGTACTTC. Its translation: CASSQVSGSYEQYF.

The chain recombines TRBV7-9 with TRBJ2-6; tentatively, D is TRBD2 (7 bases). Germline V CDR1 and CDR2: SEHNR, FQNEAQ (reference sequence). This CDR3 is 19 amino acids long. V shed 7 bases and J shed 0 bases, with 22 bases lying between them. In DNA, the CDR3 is TGTGCCAGCACCATCGTGGGGGGGGGCTCCCCCTCTGGGGCCAACGTCCTGACTTTC. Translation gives CASTIVGGGSPSGANVLTF.

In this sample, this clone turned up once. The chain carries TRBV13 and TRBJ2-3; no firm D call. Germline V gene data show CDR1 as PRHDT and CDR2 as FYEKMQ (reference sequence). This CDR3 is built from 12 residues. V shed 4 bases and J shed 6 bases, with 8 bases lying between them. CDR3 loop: CASSYLTDTQYF. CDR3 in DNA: TGTGCCAGCAGCTACTTAACGGATACGCAGTATTTT.

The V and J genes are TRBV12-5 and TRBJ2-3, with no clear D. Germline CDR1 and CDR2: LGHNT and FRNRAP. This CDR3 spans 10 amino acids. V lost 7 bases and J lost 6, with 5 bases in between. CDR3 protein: CASVPDTQYF. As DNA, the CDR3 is TGTGCTAGTGTCCCTGATACGCAGTATTTT.

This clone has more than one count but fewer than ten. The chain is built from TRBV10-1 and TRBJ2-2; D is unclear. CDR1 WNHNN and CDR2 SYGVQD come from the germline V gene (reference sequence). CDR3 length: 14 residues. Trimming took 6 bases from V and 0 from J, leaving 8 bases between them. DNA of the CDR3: TGCGCCAGCAGGCCTTACTCGAACACCGGGGAGCTGTTTTTT. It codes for CASRPYSNTGELFF.